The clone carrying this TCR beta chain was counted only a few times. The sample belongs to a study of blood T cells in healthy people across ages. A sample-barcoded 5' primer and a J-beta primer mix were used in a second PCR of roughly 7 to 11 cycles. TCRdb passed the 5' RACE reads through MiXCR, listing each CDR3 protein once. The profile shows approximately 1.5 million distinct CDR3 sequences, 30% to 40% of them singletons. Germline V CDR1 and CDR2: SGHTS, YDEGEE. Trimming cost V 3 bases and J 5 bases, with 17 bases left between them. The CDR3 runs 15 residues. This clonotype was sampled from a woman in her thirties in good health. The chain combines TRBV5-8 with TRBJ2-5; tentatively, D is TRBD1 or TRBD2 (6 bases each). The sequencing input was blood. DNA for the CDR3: TGTGCCAGCAGCTCGGGGGCCGGTTTCGGGGAGACCCAGTACTTC. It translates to CASSSGAGFGETQYF.